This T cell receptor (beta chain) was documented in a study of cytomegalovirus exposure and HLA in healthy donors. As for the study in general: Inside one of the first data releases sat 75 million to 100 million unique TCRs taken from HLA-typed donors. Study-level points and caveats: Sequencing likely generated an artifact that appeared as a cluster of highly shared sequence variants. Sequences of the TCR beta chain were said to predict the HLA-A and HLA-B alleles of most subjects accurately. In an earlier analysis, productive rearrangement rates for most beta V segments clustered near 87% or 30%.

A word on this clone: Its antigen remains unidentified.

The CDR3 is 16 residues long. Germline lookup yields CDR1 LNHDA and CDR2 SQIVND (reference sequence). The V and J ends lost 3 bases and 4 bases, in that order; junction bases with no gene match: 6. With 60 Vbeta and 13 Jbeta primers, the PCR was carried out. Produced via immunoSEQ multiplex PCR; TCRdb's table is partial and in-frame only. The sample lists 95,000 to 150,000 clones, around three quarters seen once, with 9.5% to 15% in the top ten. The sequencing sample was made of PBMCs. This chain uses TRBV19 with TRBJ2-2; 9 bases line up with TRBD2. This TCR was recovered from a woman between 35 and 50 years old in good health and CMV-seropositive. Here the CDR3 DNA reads TGTGCCAGTAGTATCCCAACAGCGGGGGGCACCGGGGAGCTGTTTTTT. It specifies CASSIPTAGGTGELFF.